The 21 T cell receptor beta chains in this list originate from one sample, sequenced in a study of blood T cell repertoires in COVID-19. Here immunoSEQ multiplex PCR was the method, and the copy in TCRdb shows in-frame clones only, minus some. The sample shows about 300,000 clones, 70% to 90% of them seen only once. Sequenced material: peripheral blood. The receptors originated from a man between 18 and 35 years old who had recovered from COVID-19.

The genes are TRBV25-1 and TRBJ1-1; D is perhaps TRBD1 (5 bases). V was clipped by 0 bases and J by 3 bases, with 14 bases between them. Germline CDR1 MGHDK, CDR2 SYGVNS. The CDR3 runs to 16 residues. CDR3 loop: CASSEYGGAGDTEAFF. DNA of the CDR3: TGTGCCAGCAGTGAATATGGAGGGGCCGGGGACACTGAAGCTTTCTTT.

The chain combines TRBV11-2 with TRBJ2-1; the match to TRBD2 covers 12 bases. V trimming: 5 bases; J trimming: 4 bases; junction bases outside the gene matches: 6. The CDR3 is 16 amino acids. The germline V gene has CDR1 SGHAT and CDR2 FQNNGV. The CDR3 region is CASSPSGLAGYNEQFF. The CDR3 DNA sequence: TGTGCCAGCAGCCCAAGTGGACTAGCGGGATACAATGAGCAGTTCTTC.

CDR3 DNA sequence: TGTGCCAGCAGTGAAATGGCAGGGAATAGGTATGGCTACACCTTC. This gives the protein CASSEMAGNRYGYTF. This chain links TRBV2 with TRBJ1-2, with a possible D match to TRBD1 (5 bases). With 2 bases removed from V and 5 bases from J, the gap between germline ends came to 15 bases. The CDR3 contains 15 residues. Germline CDR1 and CDR2: SNHLY and FYNNEI.

The CDR3 DNA is TGTGCCAGCAGCGCCAACCCTGGGGGGAACTCCTATAATTCACCCCTCCACTTT. Its protein product is CASSANPGGNSYNSPLHF. The V and J genes are TRBV9 and TRBJ1-6, with D possibly matching TRBD1 (5 bases). V shed 3 bases and J shed 0 bases, with 16 bases lying between them. Germline V gives CDR1 SGDLS, CDR2 YYNGEE. This CDR3 region has 18 residues.

This chain connects TRBV19 to TRBJ1-1; a possible D gene is TRBD1 (6 bases). The germline V gene has CDR1 LNHDA and CDR2 SQIVND (reference sequence). V dropped 6 bases and J dropped 2 bases, with 13 bases sitting between them. The CDR3 is 14 amino acids. CDR3 nucleotides: TGTGCCAGTAGCCCACCGGACAGTAACACTGAAGCTTTCTTT. It encodes CASSPPDSNTEAFF.

V gene TRBV6-2 or TRBV6-3 combines with J gene TRBJ1-2, with D maybe TRBD1 (6 bases). V lost 2 bases, J lost 2 bases, and 9 bases lay in between. CDR3 length equals 14 residues. CDR1 is MNHEY, CDR2 SVGEGT, per germline. CDR3 loop: CASSYGGYNYGYTF. CDR3 bases: TGTGCCAGCAGTTACGGGGGCTACAACTATGGCTACACCTTC.

This clone has just one count. This rearrangement joins TRBV27 to TRBJ1-5; 8 nucleotides align to TRBD1. Germline V gene lookup returns CDR1 MNHEY and CDR2 SMNVEV (reference sequence). The CDR3 runs to 17 residues. The V gene end was trimmed by 5 bases and the J gene end by 4 bases; junction bases not matched to a gene: 13. CDR3 sequence (DNA): TGTGCCAGCAGTCCGATCCTCGGACAGGGATGGAATCAGCCCCAGCATTTT. Amino acid sequence: CASSPILGQGWNQPQHF.

The chain has TRBV13 and TRBJ2-1; maybe TRBD1 (7 bases). CDR1 is PRHDT, CDR2 FYEKMQ, per germline (reference sequence). Trimming pared 0 bases from V and 4 bases from J, leaving 10 bases between. This CDR3 is built from 15 residues. CDR3 loop: CASSLGTGTYNEQFF. Written as DNA, the CDR3 is TGTGCCAGCAGCTTAGGGACAGGGACTTACAATGAGCAGTTCTTC.

V is TRBV18 and J is TRBJ2-5; D possibly corresponds to TRBD1 (6 bases). Germline CDR1 and CDR2: KGHSH and LQKENI. Trimming removed 3 bases from V and 5 bases from J, with 13 bases in between. The CDR3 extends over 14 amino acids. The CDR3 region is CASSPRDTAETQYF. DNA for the CDR3: TGTGCCAGCTCACCCCGGGACACGGCGGAGACCCAGTACTTC.

The chain recombines TRBV27 with TRBJ2-1; the match to TRBD1 covers 10 bases. This CDR3 is built from 16 residues. Germline values: CDR1 MNHEY, CDR2 SMNVEV (reference sequence). With V trimmed by 6 bases and J by 7 bases, 12 bases remained unmatched. This CDR3 reads CASSERQGASWNEQFF. The DNA of the CDR3 is TGTGCCAGCAGCGAGAGACAGGGGGCGTCGTGGAATGAGCAGTTCTTC.

The rearrangement uses TRBV5-1 and TRBJ1-1, with a possible D match to TRBD1 (6 bases). Germline V gene data show CDR1 as SGHRS and CDR2 as YFSETQ. The ends were cut back, 0 bases at V and 3 bases at J, with 12 bases in the middle. This CDR3 region has 15 residues. CDR3 in amino acids: CASSLAGVWDTEAFF. In DNA form, the CDR3 reads TGCGCCAGCAGCTTGGCAGGGGTCTGGGACACTGAAGCTTTCTTT.

V and J are TRBV19 and TRBJ2-1; 8 bases match TRBD2. The CDR3 is 16 amino acids. CDR1 and CDR2 from the germline V gene are LNHDA and SQIVND (reference sequence). V dropped 3 bases and J dropped 3; count of bases not matched to a gene: 7. This chain's CDR3 is CASSIPGGTSYNEQFF. The CDR3 DNA reads as TGTGCCAGTAGTATTCCCGGAGGGACTAGCTACAATGAGCAGTTCTTC.

The chain recombines TRBV6-4 with TRBJ2-5; a weak D match, TRBD1 (5 bases). Trimming took 6 bases from V and 3 from J, leaving 11 bases between them. CDR1 is MRHNA and CDR2 is SNTAGT in the germline V gene. This CDR3 has 13 amino acids. For the CDR3, the DNA is TGTGCCAGCAGCCGGACCAGGGAAGAGACCCAGTACTTC. The encoded protein is CASSRTREETQYF.

The rearrangement joins TRBV6-5 to TRBJ1-5; the match to TRBD1 covers 8 bases. This CDR3 is built from 15 residues. The germline V gene has CDR1 MNHEY and CDR2 SVGAGI. The J segment lost 7 bases and the V segment lost 0 bases, leaving 5 bases of the junction unmatched. The CDR3, as DNA: TGTGCCAGCAGTTACTCGAGGACAGGGAGCCAGCCCCAGCATTTT. It translates to CASSYSRTGSQPQHF.

The rearrangement joins TRBV29-1 to TRBJ1-2; a weak D match, TRBD1 (5 bases). Germline CDR1 reads SQVTM; CDR2 reads ANQGSEA. The CDR3 has 13 amino acids. V was trimmed by 2 bases and J by 5 bases, leaving 12 bases between them. The CDR3 is CSVESGAGYGYTF. The CDR3 DNA follows: TGCAGCGTTGAAAGCGGGGCCGGGTATGGCTACACCTTC.

This chain joins TRBV10-3 and TRBJ1-1; a weak D match, TRBD1 (5 bases). The CDR3 length is 13 residues. The V gene's germline CDR1 is ENHRY and CDR2 SYGVKD. The V and J ends lost 8 bases and 4 bases respectively, with 14 bases between them. CDR3 nucleotide sequence: TGTGCCATCGGTTACAGGATAGGCACTGAAGCTTTCTTT. Translation: CAIGYRIGTEAFF.

The chain has TRBV14 and TRBJ2-7, with D possibly matching TRBD2 (5 bases). V lost 1 base, J lost 11 bases, and 12 bases lay in between. Germline values: CDR1 SGHDN, CDR2 FVKESK. The CDR3 totals 12 residues. The CDR3: CASSQGGGREYF. The CDR3 bases are TGTGCCAGCAGCCAAGGTGGAGGAAGGGAGTACTTC.

This sequence joins TRBV6-5 and TRBJ1-1; D gene unclear. V lost 6 bases, J lost 3 bases, and 17 bases lay in between. Germline CDR1 reads MNHEY; CDR2 reads SVGAGI. The CDR3 has 15 amino acids. CDR3 DNA sequence: TGTGCCAGCAGCCGCCGGATGGGCCTGGACACTGAAGCTTTCTTT. Protein sequence: CASSRRMGLDTEAFF.

This clone came up once. This chain's CDR3 is CASSPQTGRGETQYF. Here the CDR3 DNA reads TGTGCCAGCAGCCCCCAGACAGGGAGAGGGGAGACCCAGTACTTC. The chain employs TRBV7-2 and TRBJ2-5; 7 bases are shared with TRBD1. The CDR3 runs 15 residues. CDR1 is SGHTA, CDR2 FQGNSA, per germline. The V and J ends lost 5 bases and 5 bases, in that order; junction bases with no gene match: 11.

The CDR3 here is CASKDRVGTDTQYF. CDR3 sequence (DNA): TGTGCCAGCAAGGACAGGGTAGGAACAGATACGCAGTATTTT. The rearrangement links TRBV6-5 to TRBJ2-3, with 8 bases lining up with TRBD1. Germline V CDR1 and CDR2: MNHEY, SVGAGI. V was clipped by 7 bases and J by 3 bases; unmatched bases: 6. This CDR3 comprises 14 residues.

The V call is TRBV5-1, the J call TRBJ2-5; 7 bases fit TRBD1. The CDR3 totals 15 residues. Germline V gives CDR1 SGHRS, CDR2 YFSETQ. The V gene end was trimmed by 0 bases and the J gene end by 0 bases; junction bases not matched to a gene: 2. Written as DNA, the CDR3 is TGCGCCAGCAGCTTGGCAGACAGGGACCAAGAGACCCAGTACTTC. Protein sequence: CASSLADRDQETQYF. Variable domain in full (rest from reference TRBV5-1 and TRBJ2-5): KAGVTQTPRYLIKTRGQQVTLSCSPISGHRSVSWYQQTPGQGLQFLFEYFSETQRNKGNFPGRFSGRQFSNSRSEMNVSTLELGDSALYLCASSLADRDQETQYFGPGTRLLVL.